The clone carrying this TCR beta chain occurred many times. The time point denotes: patch test 2, 6 weeks after DPC sensitization. Treatment: therapeutic diphenylcyclopropenone sensitization with weekly scalp DPC. The sample originates from a study of human T cells and chemical hapten exposure. TCRdb reprocessed the RACE reads via MiXCR and lists one record per CDR3 protein. The sample contains more than 90,000 distinct CDR3 sequences, 9.5% to 12% of which appear only once. Trimming cost V 1 base and J 3 bases, with 9 bases left between them. Per germline, CDR1 LGHDT and CDR2 YNNKEL (reference sequence). CDR3 length equals 14 residues.

The gene calls are TRBV3-1 and TRBJ1-1; no firm D call. The sequencing here drew on whole blood, taken in connection with sensitization to the hapten diphenylcyclopropenone (DPC). This receptor was taken from a woman in her thirties or forties with alopecia areata. Some clones in this sample may be carry-over from other donors' samples. The CDR3 nucleotides read TGTGCCAGCAGCCAAGGCAGGAGCCACACTGAAGCTTTCTTT. It specifies CASSQGRSHTEAFF. The full variable domain, in which reference TRBV3-1 and TRBJ1-1 provide the parts outside the CDR3, is DTAVSQTPKYLVTQMGNDKSIKCEQNLGHDTMYWYKQDSKKFLKIMFSYNNKELIINETVPNRFSPKSPDKAHLNLHINSLELGDSAVYFCASSQGRSHTEAFFGQGTRLTVV.